Listed below are T cell receptor beta chains from one sample, sequenced in a study of blood T cell repertoires in COVID-19. Clones were sequenced by immunoSEQ multiplex PCR, and TCRdb holds only the in-frame ones, with some missing. The top ten hold less than 9.5% of the sample, which has about 64,000 clones, over 75% seen once. What was sequenced was peripheral blood. Source of these receptors: a woman aged 80 or over with active COVID-19. CDR3s leave out the opening cysteine and the closing phenylalanine or tryptophan. Each record gives: J gene, V gene, clone size, CDR3 protein. Clone size is not always given. Where it is, it says once, few, many or a class for expanded clones.

TRBJ2-5	TRBV5-1	NA	ASSPYTDQETQY
TRBJ2-5	TRBV4-1	NA	ASSQRFGGQETQY
TRBJ2-5	TRBV2	NA	ASSDLKVAGGLQETQY
TRBJ2-1	TRBV29-1	NA	SVEDLLGAGTGSFSNEQF
TRBJ2-3	TRBV5-6	NA	ASSSRGVAGGHNTDTQY
TRBJ2-5	TRBV19	NA	ASRGRTGFMETQY
TRBJ1-1	TRBV7-9	NA	ASSLLAPDTEAF
TRBJ1-3	TRBV7-9	NA	ASSPYRGRLRGSGNTIY
TRBJ1-1	TRBV29-1	NA	SVGGGPNGEAF
TRBJ2-1	TRBV28	NA	ASSRGGRAYNEQF
TRBJ2-1	TRBV10-2	NA	ASSETSGLSYNEQF
TRBJ2-5	TRBV5-1	NA	ASSLVGQQETQY
TRBJ1-1	TRBV9	NA	ASSLNPSGSGTEAF
TRBJ2-5	TRBV5-1	NA	ASSQGTSGLGETQY
TRBJ2-7	TRBV6-6	NA	ASSRYGSGAYGGEQY
TRBJ2-7	TRBV5-1	NA	ASSLTPGYETGVTYEQY
TRBJ2-5	TRBV5-1	NA	ASSLGTYQETQY
TRBJ1-1	TRBV6-5	once	ASSYNRGSTEAF
TRBJ2-3	TRBV5-4	NA	ASRRDRGTDTQY
TRBJ1-2	TRBV6-5	NA	ASSYNSGDGYT
TRBJ2-7	TRBV5-6	NA	ASSLQDGYEQY
TRBJ2-5	TRBV12-3/TRBV12-4	once	ASSRDSQETQY
TRBJ1-4	TRBV4-1	NA	ASSQDLARGGWEKLF
TRBJ2-1	TRBV7-9	NA	ASSFNGGDEQF
TRBJ2-1	TRBV10-1	NA	ASSDPGSSGGALFVDEQF
TRBJ1-5	TRBV4-1	NA	ASSQDPPQGVLQPQH
TRBJ2-3	TRBV4-1	NA	ASSQVGLARISTDTQY
TRBJ1-6	TRBV28	NA	ASNPGHSPLH
TRBJ2-5	TRBV19	NA	ASSITGQLKGTQY
TRBJ2-3	TRBV9	once	ASSVAAGGPTDTQY